Presented here are 10 T cell receptor beta chains from one specimen sequenced in a study of metastatic and nonmetastatic thyroid tumors. TCRdb redid the clone calls on the PCR reads using MiXCR. The data contain about 15,000 clones, roughly 29% of them seen just once; the ten biggest clones take up roughly a tenth. Every patient underwent thyroid surgery untreated. The sample taken for sequencing was blood. The source is a female donor with papillary thyroid cancer or a benign thyroid nodule (not recorded which). Some clones in this sample may be carry-over from other donors' samples.

This clone is medium-sized (0.01 to 0.1%). J is TRBJ1-2 and V is TRBV28; D is perhaps TRBD1 (5 bases). Per the germline V gene, CDR1 is MDHEN and CDR2 is SYDVKM. The CDR3 is 13 amino acids. Trimming removed 7 bases at V and 6 bases at J, with 15 bases between. In DNA form, the CDR3 reads TGTGCCAGCAACTCCGCTCAGGGAGATGGCTACACCTTC. Translating it yields CASNSAQGDGYTF.

The V gene is TRBV5-1, the J gene TRBJ2-2, with 7 bases that match TRBD2. V was pared by 4 bases and J by 3 bases, with 6 bases of the junction left unmatched. Germline V gives CDR1 SGHRS, CDR2 YFSETQ. The CDR3 runs to 15 residues. Here the CDR3 reads CASSAQAGYTGELFF. CDR3 in DNA: TGCGCCAGCAGCGCCCAAGCGGGGTACACCGGGGAGCTGTTTTTT.

This clone was observed at least ten times. The V call is TRBV20-1, the J call TRBJ1-1; a weak D match, TRBD1 (5 bases). Trimming took 3 bases from V and 0 from J, leaving 8 bases between them. CDR3 size: 13 residues. Germline V gene lookup returns CDR1 DFQATT and CDR2 SNEGSKA (reference sequence). CDR3 sequence: CSARGDLNTEAFF. CDR3 nucleotides: TGCAGTGCTAGGGGGGACTTGAACACTGAAGCTTTCTTT.

The V gene is TRBV9, the J gene TRBJ2-1; D may be TRBD2 (6 bases). From germline, CDR1 is SGDLS and CDR2 YYNGEE. V was pared by 0 bases and J by 4 bases, with 17 bases between. The CDR3 is made up of 17 amino acids. The CDR3 DNA reads as TGTGCCAGCAGCGTAGATGATCGGACTAACTTTTACAATGAGCAGTTCTTC. As protein: CASSVDDRTNFYNEQFF.

The rearrangement joins TRBV5-1 to TRBJ2-2; D remains ambiguous. From germline, CDR1 is SGHRS and CDR2 YFSETQ. V lost 0 bases to trimming and J lost 3 bases, with 9 bases between them. CDR3 size: 15 residues. CDR3 sequence (DNA): TGCGCCAGCAGCTTGGGGCTTGACGACACCGGGGAGCTGTTTTTT. Residues: CASSLGLDDTGELFF. Full variable domain (rest looked up from reference TRBV5-1 and TRBJ2-2): KAGVTQTPRYLIKTRGQQVTLSCSPISGHRSVSWYQQTPGQGLQFLFEYFSETQRNKGNFPGRFSGRQFSNSRSEMNVSTLELGDSALYLCASSLGLDDTGELFFGEGSRLTVL.

As regards this clone: Relative to the germline gene, one junction end is altered; a read error may explain this. The V gene is TRBV5-5, the J gene TRBJ2-7; TRBD1 might be the D (6 bases). The germline V gene has CDR1 SGHKS and CDR2 YYEKEE (reference sequence). This CDR3 has 13 residues. CDR3: CASSQDGVGQLYF. CDR3 nucleotide sequence: TGCGCCAGCAGCCAAGATGGAGTAGGACAGCTGTACTTC.

The chain uses TRBV11-2 and TRBJ2-2; D possibly matches TRBD1 or TRBD2 (5 bases each). From germline, CDR1 is SGHAT and CDR2 FQNNGV. The CDR3 consists of 16 residues. Deletions cut 4 bases from V and 4 bases from J, with 16 bases between. CDR3 DNA: TGTGCCAGCAGCTGGAGAGGGCAGGGTGGCACCGGGGAGCTGTTTTTT. As protein: CASSWRGQGGTGELFF.

The V gene is TRBV6-1, the J gene TRBJ1-5; 9 bases map to TRBD1. Looked up from germline, CDR1 is MNHNS and CDR2 is SASEGT. V was clipped by 1 base and J by 7 bases; unmatched bases: 5. The CDR3 is made up of 15 amino acids. CDR3 loop: CASSEGTGVEQPQHF. The DNA of the CDR3 is TGTGCCAGCAGTGAAGGGACAGGGGTTGAGCAGCCCCAGCATTTT.

The chain carries TRBV27 and TRBJ2-1; 7 nucleotides align to TRBD1. With 3 bases clipped from V and 8 bases from J, the junction kept 1 base outside the gene matches. The germline V gene has CDR1 MNHEY and CDR2 SMNVEV (reference sequence). The CDR3 length is 12 residues. In DNA form, the CDR3 reads TGTGCCAGCAGTTTCACAGGGGATGAGCAGTTCTTC. It specifies CASSFTGDEQFF.

The chain employs TRBV3-1 and TRBJ1-4, with 7 bases fitting TRBD1. Germline-derived CDR1 and CDR2 are LGHDT and YNNKEL (reference sequence). The CDR3 runs 15 residues. Trimming took 4 bases from V and 3 from J; bases not matched to a gene: 5. The CDR3 DNA sequence: TGTGCCAGCAGCCTACCCGACAGGGCTAATGAAAAACTGTTTTTT. Its protein product is CASSLPDRANEKLFF.